These 30 T cell receptor beta chains were sequenced from one sample in a study of immune cell composition in non-small cell lung cancer. The normal lung sample lay at least 3 cm, and maximally far, from the tumour. Generated by immunoSEQ multiplex PCR, the TCRdb table keeps only in-frame clones and is missing some. The table lists some 5,100 clones, around nine tenths of them singletons. The material sequenced was non-adjacent lung tissue. All receptors come from a human donor with non-small cell lung cancer. Some clones in this sample may be carry-over from other donors' samples.

The chain carries TRBV15 and TRBJ2-5; the match to TRBD2 covers 8 bases. The CDR3 is 13 residues long. Germline V lookup: CDR1 LNHNV, CDR2 YYDKDF (reference sequence). V lost 6 bases and J lost 3; bases outside the gene matches: 3. CDR3 coding DNA: TGTGCCACCAGGAGCGGGAGAGAAGAGACCCAGTACTTC. Translating gives CATRSGREETQYF.

The chain couples TRBV5-1 to TRBJ2-5, with D perhaps matching TRBD2 (6 bases). Germline V gene sequence: CDR1 SGHRS, CDR2 YFSETQ. The ends were cut back, 5 bases at V and 5 bases at J, with 13 bases in the middle. This CDR3 region has 13 residues. DNA for the CDR3: TGCGCCAGCAGGCTGCGGGGTGAGGAGACCCAGTACTTC. Translated, it gives CASRLRGEETQYF.

The chain combines TRBV11-3 with TRBJ1-6; TRBD1 aligns across 7 bases. Trimming cost V 5 bases and J 8 bases; bases outside gene matches: 6. Germline CDR1 SGHNT, CDR2 YENEEA. There are 14 residues in the CDR3. This CDR3 is CASSPGQLDSPLHF. The DNA of the CDR3 is TGTGCCAGCAGCCCGGGACAGCTCGATTCACCCCTCCACTTT.

This rearrangement joins TRBV7-9 to TRBJ1-5; D unclear. The CDR3 runs to 16 residues. Trimming left V 5 bases short and J 2 bases short, with 16 bases between. The V gene's germline CDR1 is SEHNR and CDR2 FQNEAQ (reference sequence). CDR3 coding DNA: TGTGCCAGCAGCCGGGAAAATAAGGAGGGCAATCAGCCCCAGCATTTT. Its protein product is CASSRENKEGNQPQHF.

This chain uses TRBV6-5 with TRBJ2-7; D not certain. The CDR3 sequence is 15 residues long. The germline V gene encodes CDR1 MNHEY and CDR2 SVGAGI. The V end lost 0 bases, the J end lost 0 bases, and 9 bases lay between the germline ends. CDR3 loop: CASSYSQDNSYEQYF. The CDR3 coding sequence is TGTGCCAGCAGTTACTCGCAGGATAACTCCTACGAGCAGTACTTC.

The chain employs TRBV4-1 and TRBJ1-1; D call uncertain. The CDR3 covers 13 residues. The germline gives CDR1 MGHRA, CDR2 YSYEKL. Deletions cut 5 bases from V and 8 bases from J, with 15 bases between. The CDR3 sequence: CASSYDVGREAFF. The DNA for the CDR3 is TGCGCCAGCAGCTACGACGTAGGGAGGGAAGCTTTCTTT.

The rearrangement uses TRBV5-1 and TRBJ2-5; 10 nucleotides match TRBD1. The CDR3 runs to 14 residues. CDR1 is SGHRS, CDR2 YFSETQ, per germline. V trimming: 4 bases; J trimming: 4 bases; junction bases outside the gene matches: 4. CDR3 sequence: CASSPGTGVETQYF. Here the CDR3 DNA reads TGCGCCAGCAGCCCCGGGACAGGGGTAGAGACCCAGTACTTC.

V usage is TRBV19 and J usage is TRBJ1-5, with a tentative D call TRBD1 (5 bases). Germline loops: CDR1 LNHDA, CDR2 SQIVND (reference sequence). CDR3 length equals 15 residues. With 5 bases removed from V and 7 bases from J, the gap between germline ends came to 18 bases. Here the CDR3 reads CASSSLRDRGQPQHF. CDR3 nucleotide sequence: TGTGCCAGTAGTTCCCTCCGGGACCGGGGGCAGCCCCAGCATTTT.

CDR3 coding DNA: TGTGCCAGTAGTATAGACCTAGCGGGAGCGCCCACCTACGAGCAGTACTTC. It codes for CASSIDLAGAPTYEQYF. This chain uses TRBV19 with TRBJ2-7, with 10 bases matching TRBD2. The CDR3 runs to 17 residues. Trimming cost V 0 bases and J 2 bases; bases outside gene matches: 7. The germline V gene has CDR1 LNHDA and CDR2 SQIVND (reference sequence).

This clone was picked up a small number of times. The chain joins TRBV29-1 to TRBJ1-1; D possibly corresponds to TRBD1 (6 bases). The V end lost 6 bases, the J end lost 11 bases, and 22 bases lay between the germline ends. CDR3 size: 13 residues. Germline CDR1 is SQVTM and CDR2 is ANQGSEA. The CDR3 DNA follows: TGCAGCGTAGGACAGTCTACATCGCTGGGGGCTTTCTTT. Translated: CSVGQSTSLGAFF.

In nucleotides, the CDR3 is TGTGCCAGCAGCTCTGGACTGGCCGAAAAACTGTTTTTT. It encodes CASSSGLAEKLFF. This chain links TRBV5-4 with TRBJ1-4, with D unresolved. Trimming shortened V by 3 bases and J by 8 bases, and 11 bases separated the two germline ends. Germline V gene sequence: CDR1 SGHNT, CDR2 YYREEE (reference sequence). This CDR3 spans 13 amino acids.

The chain recombines TRBV5-4 with TRBJ2-5, with D perhaps TRBD1 (7 bases). Trimming left V 2 bases short and J 7 bases short, with 12 bases between. Germline V lookup: CDR1 SGHNT, CDR2 YYREEE (reference sequence). The CDR3 sequence is 13 residues long. The CDR3 bases are TGTGCCAGCAGCTTAGACCAGGGGGGGACCCAGTACTTC. It translates to CASSLDQGGTQYF.

The V gene is TRBV15, the J gene TRBJ2-7; TRBD1 might be the D (5 bases). CDR3 size: 14 residues. Trimming stripped 0 bases from V and 7 bases from J, with 13 bases between. CDR1 and CDR2 from the germline V gene are LNHNV and YYDKDF (reference sequence). The CDR3 reads CATSRDTTGQEQYF. The CDR3 DNA reads TGTGCCACCAGCAGAGATACCACCGGACAAGAGCAGTACTTC.

V gene TRBV4-3 combines with J gene TRBJ2-3; a weak D match, TRBD2 (7 bases). Trimming left V 0 bases short and J 6 bases short, with 13 bases between. The CDR3 is 15 residues long. Germline V CDR1 and CDR2: LGHNA, YSLEER. As DNA, the CDR3 is TGCGCCAGCAGCCAAGAGCGAGGGGGGGCGGATACGCAGTATTTT. This gives the protein CASSQERGGADTQYF.

The V gene is TRBV2, the J gene TRBJ1-2, with D tentatively TRBD1 (5 bases). Germline CDR1 SNHLY, CDR2 FYNNEI. V was pared by 4 bases and J by 5 bases, with 11 bases between. The length of the CDR3 is 13 residues. This CDR3 reads CASSAWGRYGYTF. The CDR3 DNA reads as TGTGCCAGCAGTGCGTGGGGCCGGTATGGCTACACCTTC.

In its sample, this clone is medium-sized. The chain employs TRBV28 and TRBJ2-4; 9 bases match TRBD2. The trim removed 4 bases at V and 9 bases at J, leaving 1 base unmatched. Germline lookup yields CDR1 MDHEN and CDR2 SYDVKM. The CDR3 is 12 amino acids. The CDR3 region is CASSSLAGIQYF. CDR3 in DNA: TGTGCCAGCAGTTCACTAGCGGGCATTCAGTACTTC.

The gene calls are TRBV6-1 and TRBJ2-2; 11 nucleotides line up with TRBD2. The CDR3 runs 21 residues. Germline CDR1 MNHNS, CDR2 SASEGT. Germline trimming cut 1 base from V and 0 bases from J; bases unmatched to any gene: 13. The CDR3 DNA reads TGTGCCAGCAGTGAAGTGAGTTTGGTAGCGGGGGGGTTCGCGAACACCGGGGAGCTGTTTTTT. It translates to CASSEVSLVAGGFANTGELFF.

The chain employs TRBV5-1 and TRBJ1-2, with a possible D match to TRBD1 (6 bases). This CDR3 spans 14 amino acids. Germline V gene data show CDR1 as SGHRS and CDR2 as YFSETQ. V lost 2 bases to trimming and J lost 2 bases, with 10 bases between them. CDR3: CASSLGGGNYGYTF. CDR3 nucleotides: TGCGCCAGCAGCTTAGGGGGAGGGAACTATGGCTACACCTTC. The full variable domain, completed using reference TRBV5-1 and TRBJ1-2, is KAGVTQTPRYLIKTRGQQVTLSCSPISGHRSVSWYQQTPGQGLQFLFEYFSETQRNKGNFPGRFSGRQFSNSRSEMNVSTLELGDSALYLCASSLGGGNYGYTFGSGTRLTVV.

The chain couples TRBV13 to TRBJ1-1; the D is unclear. CDR3 length equals 14 residues. Per the germline V gene, CDR1 is PRHDT and CDR2 is FYEKMQ (reference sequence). Trimming took off 1 base at V and 0 bases at J, with 6 bases between the two ends. Written as DNA, the CDR3 is TGTGCCAGCAGCTTAGTTACGGTGAACACTGAAGCTTTCTTT. The encoded protein is CASSLVTVNTEAFF.

V usage is TRBV5-4 and J usage is TRBJ1-1; D ambiguous. The V end lost 4 bases, the J end lost 3 bases, and 13 bases lay between the germline ends. This CDR3 is built from 14 residues. Germline V CDR1 and CDR2: SGHNT, YYREEE (reference sequence). CDR3 sequence reads: CASSLSFSDTEAFF. For the CDR3, the DNA is TGTGCCAGCAGCCTAAGCTTTAGTGACACTGAAGCTTTCTTT.

DNA for the CDR3: TGTGCCACCAAACAGCGGGGACCAAGCACAGATACGCAGTATTTT. Translating it yields CATKQRGPSTDTQYF. This chain joins TRBV6-5 and TRBJ2-3, with 7 nucleotides matching TRBD2. Looked up from germline, CDR1 is MNHEY and CDR2 is SVGAGI. The junction had 10 bases not matched to a gene; V was cut back by 10 bases and J by 0 bases. The CDR3 is 15 amino acids.

DNA of the CDR3: TGTGCCAGCAGTCCAATCGGGGCCTACGAGCAGTACTTC. As protein: CASSPIGAYEQYF. This rearrangement joins TRBV6-5 to TRBJ2-7; D is possibly TRBD2 (5 bases). Germline V lookup: CDR1 MNHEY, CDR2 SVGAGI. The V end lost 5 bases, the J end lost 2 bases, and 10 bases lay between the germline ends. This CDR3 is built from 13 residues.

V usage is TRBV7-2 and J usage is TRBJ1-4, with unresolved D. The CDR3 extends over 11 amino acids. V was shortened by 5 bases and J by 10 bases, with 8 bases between the two germline ends. The germline CDR1 and CDR2 sequences are SGHTA and FQGNSA. The CDR3 bases are TGTGCCAGCAGCCCTGGCGGAAAACTGTTTTTT. Amino acids: CASSPGGKLFF.

The chain joins TRBV10-1 to TRBJ2-1, with 13 bases matching TRBD2. V gave up 2 bases and J gave up 2 bases; unmatched junction bases: 0. CDR3 length: 16 residues. Germline V gene sequence: CDR1 WNHNN, CDR2 SYGVQD (reference sequence). DNA of the CDR3: TGCGCCAGCAGTGAGACTAGCGGGAGGGCCTACAATGAGCAGTTCTTC. Encoded protein: CASSETSGRAYNEQFF.

The chain combines TRBV9 with TRBJ2-3, with D possibly matching TRBD1 (5 bases). This CDR3 contains 16 residues. CDR1 and CDR2 (germline): SGDLS, YYNGEE. V was clipped by 3 bases and J by 4 bases, with 18 bases between them. CDR3 DNA sequence: TGTGCCAGCAGCGACCCCTCGACTGGGGCTCCAGATACGCAGTATTTT. Translated, it gives CASSDPSTGAPDTQYF.

V gene TRBV2 combines with J gene TRBJ1-2, with 9 bases aligning to TRBD1. The germline CDR1 and CDR2 sequences are SNHLY and FYNNEI. This CDR3 contains 16 residues. The V segment lost 5 bases and the J segment 3 bases; nucleotides outside the gene matches: 10. As DNA, the CDR3 is TGTGCCAGCAGTTTAACCGGGACAGGGTTTTACTATGGCTACACCTTC. Protein product: CASSLTGTGFYYGYTF.

This clone has just a few counts. The rearrangement joins TRBV4-3 to TRBJ1-2; TRBD1 matches at 10 bases. V lost 4 bases and J lost 0; bases outside the gene matches: 8. The CDR3 covers 17 residues. In germline, CDR1 is LGHNA, CDR2 YSLEER. CDR3 bases: TGCGCCAGCAGCCCTCGAGGACAGGGGGTGACTAACTATGGCTACACCTTC. Amino acids: CASSPRGQGVTNYGYTF.

The V and J genes are TRBV11-3 and TRBJ1-1; TRBD1 might be the D (5 bases). The length of the CDR3 is 13 residues. CDR1 and CDR2 from the germline V gene are SGHNT and YENEEA. The V gene lost 9 bases and the J gene lost 2 bases, with 13 bases spanning the gap. The CDR3 DNA is TGTGCCAGTGCCCCGGGGGGTAACACTGAAGCTTTCTTT. Its protein product is CASAPGGNTEAFF.

On this clone: This sample also contains other DNA sequences that code for the same CDR3. The chain couples TRBV5-6 to TRBJ1-1; D is perhaps TRBD1 (6 bases). CDR1 and CDR2 (germline): SGHDT, YYEEEE. The CDR3 loop spans 12 amino acids. V lost 1 base and J lost 5, with 6 bases in between. The CDR3 loop is CASSLRGTEAFF. In DNA form, the CDR3 reads TGTGCCAGCAGCTTGAGGGGGACTGAAGCTTTCTTT.

The rearrangement links TRBV30 to TRBJ1-5, with D perhaps TRBD1 (5 bases). This CDR3 is 16 amino acids long. V was pared by 2 bases and J by 9 bases, with 23 bases between. Germline V lookup: CDR1 GTSNPN, CDR2 SVGIG (reference sequence). CDR3 DNA: TGTGCCTGGAGTCGATCTTGGGGGGGAAAGGATGGGCCCCAGCATTTT. Translating gives CAWSRSWGGKDGPQHF.